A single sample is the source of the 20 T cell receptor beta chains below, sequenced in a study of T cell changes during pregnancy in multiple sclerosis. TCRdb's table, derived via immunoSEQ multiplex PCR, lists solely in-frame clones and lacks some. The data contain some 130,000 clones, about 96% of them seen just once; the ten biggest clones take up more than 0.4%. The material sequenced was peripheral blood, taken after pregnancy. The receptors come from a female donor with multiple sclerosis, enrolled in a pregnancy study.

The CDR3 sequence: CASSLSGSGTGELFF. The CDR3 nucleotides read TGCGCCAGCAGCTTGAGCGGGAGTGGCACCGGGGAGCTGTTTTTT. J is TRBJ2-2 and V is TRBV5-1, with 8 bases aligning to TRBD2. The CDR3 is made up of 15 amino acids. Germline loops: CDR1 SGHRS, CDR2 YFSETQ. V shed 1 base and J 4 bases; nucleotides not matched to a gene: 3.

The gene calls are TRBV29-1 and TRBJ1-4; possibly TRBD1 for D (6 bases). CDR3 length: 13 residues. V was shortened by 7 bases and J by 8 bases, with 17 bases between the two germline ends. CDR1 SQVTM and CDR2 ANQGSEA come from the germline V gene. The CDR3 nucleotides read TGCAGCGCTACAGGGATGGAAGGGGAAAAACTGTTTTTT. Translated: CSATGMEGEKLFF.

Here the CDR3 DNA reads TGTGCCAGCATCCACGGACAGGGGTACACCGGGGAGCTGTTTTTT. Its protein product is CASIHGQGYTGELFF. This sequence joins TRBV6-6 and TRBJ2-2, with TRBD1 identical over 9 bases. This CDR3 has 15 amino acids. Germline lookup yields CDR1 MNHNY and CDR2 SVGAGI (reference sequence). V shed 7 bases, J shed 3 bases, and the junction held 6 bases outside the gene matches.

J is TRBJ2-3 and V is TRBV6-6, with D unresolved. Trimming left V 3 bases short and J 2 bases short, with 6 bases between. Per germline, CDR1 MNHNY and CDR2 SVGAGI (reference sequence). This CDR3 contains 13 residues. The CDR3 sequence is CASSYLVTDTQYF. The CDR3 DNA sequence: TGTGCCAGCAGTTATCTAGTCACAGATACGCAGTATTTT.

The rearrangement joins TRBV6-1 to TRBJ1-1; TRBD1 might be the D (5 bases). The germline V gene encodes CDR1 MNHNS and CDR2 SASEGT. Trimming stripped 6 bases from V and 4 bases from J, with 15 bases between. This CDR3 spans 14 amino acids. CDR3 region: CASRLAGVGTEAFF. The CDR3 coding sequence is TGTGCCAGCAGACTAGCGGGGGTAGGCACTGAAGCTTTCTTT.

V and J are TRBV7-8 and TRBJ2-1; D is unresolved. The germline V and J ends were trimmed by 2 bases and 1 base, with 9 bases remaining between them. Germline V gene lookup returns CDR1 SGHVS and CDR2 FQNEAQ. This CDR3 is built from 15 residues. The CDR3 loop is CASSLSTESYNEQFF. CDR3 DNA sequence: TGTGCCAGCAGCTTATCTACAGAATCCTACAATGAGCAGTTCTTC.

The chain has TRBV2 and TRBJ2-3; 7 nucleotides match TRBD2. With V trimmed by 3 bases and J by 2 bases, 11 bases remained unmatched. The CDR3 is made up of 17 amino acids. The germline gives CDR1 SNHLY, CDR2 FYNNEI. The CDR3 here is CASSEIRKAGSTDTQYF. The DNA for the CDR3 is TGTGCCAGCAGTGAGATAAGGAAAGCGGGGTCCACAGATACGCAGTATTTT. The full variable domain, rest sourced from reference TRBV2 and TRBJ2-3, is EPEVTQTPSHQVTQMGQEVILRCVPISNHLYFYWYRQILGQKVEFLVSFYNNEISEKSEIFDDQFSVERPDGSNFTLKIRSTKLEDSAMYFCASSEIRKAGSTDTQYFGPGTRLTVL.

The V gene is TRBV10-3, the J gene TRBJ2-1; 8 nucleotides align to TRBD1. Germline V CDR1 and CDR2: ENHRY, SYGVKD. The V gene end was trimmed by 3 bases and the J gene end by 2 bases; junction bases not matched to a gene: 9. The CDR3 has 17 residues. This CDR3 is CAISDSPEDRAYNEQFF. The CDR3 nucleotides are TGTGCCATCAGTGATTCCCCCGAGGACAGGGCCTACAATGAGCAGTTCTTC.

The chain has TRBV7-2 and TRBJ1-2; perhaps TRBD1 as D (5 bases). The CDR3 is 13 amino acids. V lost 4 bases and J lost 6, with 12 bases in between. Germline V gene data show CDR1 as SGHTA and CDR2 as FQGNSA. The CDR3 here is CASSSQGGDGYTF. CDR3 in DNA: TGTGCCAGCAGCTCCCAGGGAGGTGATGGCTACACCTTC.

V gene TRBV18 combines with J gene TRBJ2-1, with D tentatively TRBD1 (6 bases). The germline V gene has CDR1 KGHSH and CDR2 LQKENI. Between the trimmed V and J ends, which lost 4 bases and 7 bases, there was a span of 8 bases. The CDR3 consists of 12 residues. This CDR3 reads CASSHGQNEQFF. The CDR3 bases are TGTGCCAGCTCACATGGACAGAATGAGCAGTTCTTC.

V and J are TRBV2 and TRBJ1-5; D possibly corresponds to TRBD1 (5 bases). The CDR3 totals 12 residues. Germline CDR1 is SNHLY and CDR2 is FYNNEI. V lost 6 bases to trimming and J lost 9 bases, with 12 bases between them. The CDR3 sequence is CASRGPPGPQHF. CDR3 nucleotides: TGTGCCAGCAGGGGGCCGCCAGGGCCCCAGCATTTT.

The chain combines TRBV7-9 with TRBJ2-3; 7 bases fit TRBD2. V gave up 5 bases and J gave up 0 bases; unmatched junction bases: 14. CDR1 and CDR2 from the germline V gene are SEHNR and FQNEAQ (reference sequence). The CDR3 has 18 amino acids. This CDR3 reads CASSTRPASGISTDTQYF. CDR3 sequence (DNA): TGTGCCAGCAGCACCCGCCCCGCTAGCGGTATTAGCACAGATACGCAGTATTTT.

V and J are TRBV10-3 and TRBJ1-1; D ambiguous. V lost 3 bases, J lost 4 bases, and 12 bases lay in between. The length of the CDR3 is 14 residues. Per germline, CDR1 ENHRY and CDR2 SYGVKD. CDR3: CAISEFSGSTEAFF. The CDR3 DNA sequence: TGTGCCATCAGTGAATTTTCTGGCAGCACTGAAGCTTTCTTT.

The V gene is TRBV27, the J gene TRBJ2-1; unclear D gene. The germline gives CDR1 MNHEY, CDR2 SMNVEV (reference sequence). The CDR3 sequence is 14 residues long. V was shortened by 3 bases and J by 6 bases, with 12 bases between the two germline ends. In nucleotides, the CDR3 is TGTGCCAGCAGTTTGCTAGGAGAACTCAATGAGCAGTTCTTC. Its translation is CASSLLGELNEQFF.

CDR3: CASSFRGSLLSEQYF. The DNA for the CDR3 is TGTGCCAGCAGTTTCAGGGGGAGTCTTTTGTCCGAGCAGTACTTC. The V gene is TRBV27, the J gene TRBJ2-7; 7 positions agree with TRBD1. The V segment lost 3 bases and the J segment 6 bases; nucleotides outside the gene matches: 11. Germline loops: CDR1 MNHEY, CDR2 SMNVEV (reference sequence). This CDR3 is built from 15 residues.

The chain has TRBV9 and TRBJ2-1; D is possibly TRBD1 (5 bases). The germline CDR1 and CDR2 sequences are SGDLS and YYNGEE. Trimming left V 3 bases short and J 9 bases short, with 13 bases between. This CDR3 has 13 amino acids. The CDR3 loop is CASSEGAVVEQFF. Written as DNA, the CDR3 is TGTGCCAGCAGCGAAGGGGCGGTGGTTGAGCAGTTCTTC.

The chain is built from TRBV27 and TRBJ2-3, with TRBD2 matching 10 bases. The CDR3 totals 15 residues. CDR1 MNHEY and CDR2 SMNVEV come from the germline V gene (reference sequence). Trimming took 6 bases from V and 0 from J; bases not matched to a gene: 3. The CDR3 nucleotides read TGTGCCAGCAGAACTAGCGGGATTAGCACAGATACGCAGTATTTT. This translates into CASRTSGISTDTQYF.

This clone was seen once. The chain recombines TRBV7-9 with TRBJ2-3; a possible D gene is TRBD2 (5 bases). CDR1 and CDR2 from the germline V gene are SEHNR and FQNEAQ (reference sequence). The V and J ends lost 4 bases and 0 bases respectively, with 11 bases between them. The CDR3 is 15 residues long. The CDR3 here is CASSSSGSSTDTQYF. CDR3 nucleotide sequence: TGTGCCAGCAGCTCGAGCGGATCTAGCACAGATACGCAGTATTTT.

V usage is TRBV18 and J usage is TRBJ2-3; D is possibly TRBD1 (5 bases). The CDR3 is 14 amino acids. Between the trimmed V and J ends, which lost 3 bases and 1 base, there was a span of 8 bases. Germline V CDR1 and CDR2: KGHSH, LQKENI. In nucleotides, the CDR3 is TGTGCCAGCTCACCTAAGACAGGCACAGATACGCAGTATTTT. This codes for CASSPKTGTDTQYF. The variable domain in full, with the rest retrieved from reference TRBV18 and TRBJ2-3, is NAGVMQNPRHLVRRRGQEARLRCSPMKGHSHVYWYRQLPEEGLKFMVYLQKENIIDESGMPKERFSAEFPKEGPSILRIQQVVRGDSAAYFCASSPKTGTDTQYFGPGTRLTVL.

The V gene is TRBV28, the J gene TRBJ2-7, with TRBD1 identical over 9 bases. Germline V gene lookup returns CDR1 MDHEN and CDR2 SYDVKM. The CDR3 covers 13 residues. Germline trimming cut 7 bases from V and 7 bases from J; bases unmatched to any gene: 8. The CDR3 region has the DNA TGTGCCAGCAACGGACAGGGGACAGGTGAGCAGTACTTC. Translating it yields CASNGQGTGEQYF. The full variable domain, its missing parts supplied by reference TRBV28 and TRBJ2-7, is DVKVTQSSRYLVKRTGEKVFLECVQDMDHENMFWYRQDPGLGLRLIYFSYDVKMKEKGDIPEGYSVSREKKERFSLILESASTNQTSMYLCASNGQGTGEQYFGPGTRLTVT.